The entry below describes one TCR beta chain. The antigen remains undetermined. The sample belongs to a study of blood T cells in healthy people across ages. Broader study findings: Diversity of TCR beta correlated strongly with naive T cell percentage.

For the second PCR, which ran for 7 to 11 cycles, a sample-barcoded 5' primer and a J-beta primer mix were used. TCRdb called the 5' RACE reads again in MiXCR, with one record for every CDR3 protein. The sample consists of 800,000 or so distinct CDR3 sequences, 20% to 25% of them appearing once. The CDR3 runs to 17 residues. V dropped 0 bases and J dropped 0 bases, with 12 bases sitting between them. CDR1 and CDR2 (germline): KGHSH, LQKENI. The sample was also reused in another study, on T cells of mothers and their children. As that report states: Samples were obtained from a few healthy Caucasian mothers and their six children.

The receptor comes from a boy between 10 and 17 years old in good health. V gene TRBV18 combines with J gene TRBJ2-4; maybe TRBD2 (5 bases). Sequenced input: blood. CDR3 loop: CASSPPGLASAKNIQYF. In nucleotides, the CDR3 is TGTGCCAGCTCACCACCGGGATTAGCGTCAGCCAAAAACATTCAGTACTTC.